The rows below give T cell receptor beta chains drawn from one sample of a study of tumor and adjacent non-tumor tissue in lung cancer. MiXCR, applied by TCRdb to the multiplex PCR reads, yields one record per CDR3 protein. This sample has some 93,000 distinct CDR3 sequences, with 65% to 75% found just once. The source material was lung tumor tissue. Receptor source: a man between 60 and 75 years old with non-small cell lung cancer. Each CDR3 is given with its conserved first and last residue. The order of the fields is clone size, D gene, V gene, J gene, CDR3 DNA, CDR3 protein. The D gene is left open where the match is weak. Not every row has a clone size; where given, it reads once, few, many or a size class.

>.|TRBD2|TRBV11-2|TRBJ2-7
TGTACCAGCAGCTCGCGGACTAGCGACTACAATGAGCAGTACTTC
CTSSSRTSDYNEQYF
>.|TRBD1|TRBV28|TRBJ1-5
TGTGCCAGCAGTAACCGGGACAGTCGGGAGGATAGCAATCAGCCCCAGCATTTT
CASSNRDSREDSNQPQHF
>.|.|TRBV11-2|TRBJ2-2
TGTACCAGCACCCACAGGGTAACGAACGCCGGGGAGATGTTTTTT
CTSTHRVTNAGEMFF
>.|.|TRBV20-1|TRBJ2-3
TGCAGTGCTTCGACAGTGGTGGGGCCAGATACGCAGTATTTT
CSASTVVGPDTQYF
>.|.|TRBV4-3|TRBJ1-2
TGCGCCAGCAGCCAAGGGCTGGGAAACGGAAACTATGGCCACACCTTC
CASSQGLGNGNYGHTF
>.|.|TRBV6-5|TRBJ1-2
TGTGCCAGCGGTTATGAGAGGTACGGCTACACCTTC
CASGYERYGYTF
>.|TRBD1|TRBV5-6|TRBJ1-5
TGTGCCAGCAGCCCTGGGACAGGGGCTAGTAATCAGCTCCAGCATTTT
CASSPGTGASNQLQHF
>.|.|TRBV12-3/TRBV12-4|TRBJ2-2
TGTGCCAGCAGTTTATGGAAGCCCACCGGGAAACTGTTTTTT
CASSLWKPTGKLFF
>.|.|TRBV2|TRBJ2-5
TGTACCAGCAGAGGTGACTCAATAGAAGAGACCCAGTACTTC
CTSRGDSIEETQYF
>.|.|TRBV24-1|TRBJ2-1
TGTGCCACCAGTGGTCGCTCCGGGAGTTCCTATAATGAGCAGTTCTTC
CATSGRSGSSYNEQFF
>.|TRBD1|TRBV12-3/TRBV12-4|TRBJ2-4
TGTGCCAACAGTCCGCTTGGGACAGGGGAAGGCATTCAGTACTTC
CANSPLGTGEGIQYF
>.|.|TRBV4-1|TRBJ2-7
TGCGCCAGCGGCCAAGATACAGGGCTCGGGAGCAACGAGCAGTACTTC
CASGQDTGLGSNEQYF
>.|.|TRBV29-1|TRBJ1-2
TGCAGCGCCGAGAGGGAGGGCTACATCTTC
CSAEREGYIF
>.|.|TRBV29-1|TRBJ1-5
TGCAGCGTGTGGATAGGCGGGCATTTC
CSVWIGGHF
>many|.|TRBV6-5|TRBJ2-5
TGTGCCAGCAGCCCCGGGACCAGTGAGACCCAGTACTTC
CASSPGTSETQYF
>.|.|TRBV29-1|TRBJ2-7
TGCAGTGTTGCTACAGATCCCTACGAGCAGTATTTC
CSVATDPYEQYF
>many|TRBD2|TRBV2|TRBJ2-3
TGTGCCAGCAGGAGACTAGCGGGGGCCACAGATACGCAGTATTTT
CASRRLAGATDTQYF
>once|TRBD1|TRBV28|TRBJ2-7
TGTGCCAGCAATCCATCAGGGACAGCGGCATACGAGCAGTACTTC
CASNPSGTAAYEQYF
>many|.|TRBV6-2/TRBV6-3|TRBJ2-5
TGTGCCAGCAGTTACTCGATACAGGGAATAGAGACCCAGTACTTC
CASSYSIQGIETQYF
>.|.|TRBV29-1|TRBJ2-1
TGCAGCGTTGAGGGTAATCACAACTCCTGCAAAGAGCAATTCTTC
CSVEGNHNSCKEQFF
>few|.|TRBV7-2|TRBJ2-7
TGTGCCAGCAGCTTAGACAGCAGCTCCTACGAGCACTACTTC
CASSLDSSSYEHYF
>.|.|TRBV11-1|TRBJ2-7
TGTGCCAGCAGATTCTTACGGGGCTACGAGCAGCCCTTC
CASRFLRGYEQPF
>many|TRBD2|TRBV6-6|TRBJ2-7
TGTGCCAGCAGTTCCGGACTAGCGGGAGGTACCGAGCAGTACTTC
CASSSGLAGGTEQYF
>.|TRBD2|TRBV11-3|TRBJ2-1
TGTGCCAGTAGTCGCGGGACTAGCGGGAGCCATGAGCAGTTCTTC
CASSRGTSGSHEQFF
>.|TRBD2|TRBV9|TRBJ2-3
TGTGCCAGCAGCGGGTTAGCGGGAGGGCCTTCAGATACGCAGTATTTT
CASSGLAGGPSDTQYF
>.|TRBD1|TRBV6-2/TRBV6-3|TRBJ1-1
TGTGCCAGTACAACCACCGGGACAGGGAACACTGAAGCTTTCTTT
CASTTTGTGNTEAFF
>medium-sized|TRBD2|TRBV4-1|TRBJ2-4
TGCGCCAGCAGCCAACCGGGGGGGGAAGACATTCAGTACTTC
CASSQPGGEDIQYF
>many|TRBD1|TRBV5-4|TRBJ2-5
TGTGCCAGCAAGACAGGGACGGCCCAAGAGACCCAGTACTTC
CASKTGTAQETQYF
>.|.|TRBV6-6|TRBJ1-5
TGTGCCAGCAAGCCCCGGGTCACGGCATTTGGCAATCAACCCCAGCATTTT
CASKPRVTAFGNQPQHF
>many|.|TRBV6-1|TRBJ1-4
TGTGCCAGCAGTGCCCAGGGTCTAAGAGAAAAACTGTTTTTT
CASSAQGLREKLFF
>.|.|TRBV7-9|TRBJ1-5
TGTGCCAGCAGCCCCCTGGGGTTGGAAAATCAGCCCCACCATTTT
CASSPLGLENQPHHF
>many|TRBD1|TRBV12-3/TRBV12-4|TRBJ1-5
TGTGCCAGCAGTCACGACAGGGGGCTTCATCAGCCCCAGCATTTT
CASSHDRGLHQPQHF
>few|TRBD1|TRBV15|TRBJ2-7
TGTGCCACCAGTAGCGAGACAGGGGGCGGAAGGTACGAGCAGTACTTC
CATSSETGGGRYEQYF
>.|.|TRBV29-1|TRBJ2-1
TGCAGCACCGCATATATAGCGAAACTTTACAATGGGCAGTTCTTC
CSTAYIAKLYNGQFF
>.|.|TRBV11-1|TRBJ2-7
TGTGCCAGCGGCTTTCCCGGCTGCGCCTACGAGCAATACTTC
CASGFPGCAYEQYF
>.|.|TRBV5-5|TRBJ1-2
TGTGCCAGCAGCTTGGGGGTTGGGGCCGGCTACAGCTTC
CASSLGVGAGYSF
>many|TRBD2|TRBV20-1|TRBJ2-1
TGCAGTGCTATCCTAGCGGGGGGGCGCTATGAGCAGTTCTTC
CSAILAGGRYEQFF
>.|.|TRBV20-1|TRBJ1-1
TGCAGTGCTAGAGATTTTCGGCAGACCGACACTGAAGTTTTCTTT
CSARDFRQTDTEVFF
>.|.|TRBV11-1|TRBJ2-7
TGTGCCAGCAGCTTAGAGCCGCCCCCTGGTGAGCAGTACTTC
CASSLEPPPGEQYF
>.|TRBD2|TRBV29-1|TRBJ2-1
TGCAGCGTTCGACTAGCGGGTTCCTACGATGAGCAGTTCTTC
CSVRLAGSYDEQFF
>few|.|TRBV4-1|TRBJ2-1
TGCGCCAGCAGCCAAGTTATACGGGAGTCCTACAATGGGCAGTTCTTC
CASSQVIRESYNGQFF
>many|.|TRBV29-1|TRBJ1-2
TGCAGCGTCGTGGGGGATGACCTCTCACACTATGGCTACACCTTC
CSVVGDDLSHYGYTF
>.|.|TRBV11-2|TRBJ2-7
TGTGCCAGCAGCTTGGTAATGCACGAGCAGTACTTC
CASSLVMHEQYF
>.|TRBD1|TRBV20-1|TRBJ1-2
TGCAGCGCTAGAGGGGGCGCTATTGGCTACACCTTC
CSARGGAIGYTF
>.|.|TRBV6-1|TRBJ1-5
TGTGCCACTCAGAAAGGGCTTCAGGCTAGCAATCAGCCCCAGCATTTT
CATQKGLQASNQPQHF
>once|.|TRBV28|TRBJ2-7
TGTGCCAGCACCGCCGGGACCTACTACGAGCAGTACTTC
CASTAGTYYEQYF
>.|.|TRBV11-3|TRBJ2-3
TGTGCCAGCAGCTTTGCTCGGCAGATCACAGATACGCAGTATTTT
CASSFARQITDTQYF
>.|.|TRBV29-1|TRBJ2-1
TGCTGCGTTGAACTATACTCCCACAATGAGCAGTTCTTC
CCVELYSHNEQFF